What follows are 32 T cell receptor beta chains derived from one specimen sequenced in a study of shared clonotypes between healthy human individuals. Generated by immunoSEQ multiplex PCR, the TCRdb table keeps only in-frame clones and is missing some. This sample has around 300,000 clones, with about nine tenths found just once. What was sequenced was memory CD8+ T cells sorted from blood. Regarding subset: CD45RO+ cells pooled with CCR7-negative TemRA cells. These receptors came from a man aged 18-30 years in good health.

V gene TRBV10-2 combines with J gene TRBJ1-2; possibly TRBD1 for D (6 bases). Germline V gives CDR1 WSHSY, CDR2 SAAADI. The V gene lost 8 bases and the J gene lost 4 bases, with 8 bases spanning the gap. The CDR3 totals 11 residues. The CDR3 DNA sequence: TGCGCCAGCGGAGGGGGCTATGGCTACACCTTC. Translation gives CASGGGYGYTF.

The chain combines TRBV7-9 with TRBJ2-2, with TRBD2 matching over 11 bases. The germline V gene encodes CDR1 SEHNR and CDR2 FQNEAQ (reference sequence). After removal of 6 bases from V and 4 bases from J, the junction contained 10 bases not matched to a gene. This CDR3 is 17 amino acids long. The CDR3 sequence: CASRPRGTSGITGELFF. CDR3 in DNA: TGTGCCAGCAGACCACGTGGGACTAGCGGTATCACCGGGGAGCTGTTTTTT.

CDR3 bases: TGCGCCAGCAGCCTCAAGGGGGTCGAATACGAGCAGTACTTC. Its protein is CASSLKGVEYEQYF. The J gene is TRBJ2-7, the V gene TRBV4-1; the D gene is possibly TRBD1 (6 bases). Germline V gene data show CDR1 as MGHRA and CDR2 as YSYEKL. The CDR3 consists of 14 residues. With 4 bases removed from V and 4 bases from J, the gap between germline ends came to 14 bases.

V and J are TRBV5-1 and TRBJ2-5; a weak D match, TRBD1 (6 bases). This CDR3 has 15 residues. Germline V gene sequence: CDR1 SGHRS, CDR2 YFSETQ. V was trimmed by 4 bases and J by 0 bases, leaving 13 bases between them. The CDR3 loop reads CASSEDSWYQETQYF. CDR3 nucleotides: TGCGCCAGCAGCGAGGACAGTTGGTACCAAGAGACCCAGTACTTC.

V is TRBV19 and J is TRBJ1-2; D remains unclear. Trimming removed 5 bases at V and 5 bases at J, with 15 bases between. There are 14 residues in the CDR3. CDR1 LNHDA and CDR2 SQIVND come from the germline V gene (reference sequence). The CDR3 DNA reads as TGTGCCAGTAGTTCCCCCCCCACGGGGTATGGCTACACCTTC. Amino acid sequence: CASSSPPTGYGYTF.

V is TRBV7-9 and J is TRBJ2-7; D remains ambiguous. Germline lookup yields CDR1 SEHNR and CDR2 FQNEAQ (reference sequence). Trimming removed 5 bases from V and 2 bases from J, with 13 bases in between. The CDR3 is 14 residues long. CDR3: CASSPPTLPYEQYF. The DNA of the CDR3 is TGTGCCAGCAGCCCTCCGACACTACCCTACGAGCAGTACTTC.

CDR3 sequence reads: CASSPSTDQVSHFF. Written as DNA, the CDR3 is TGTGCCAGCAGTCCGTCGACCGACCAGGTCTCGCATTTCTTT. V usage is TRBV27 and J usage is TRBJ1-1; D not resolved. The germline V and J ends were trimmed by 5 bases and 13 bases, with 23 bases remaining between them. The CDR3 sequence is 14 residues long. Germline assignment: CDR1 MNHEY and CDR2 SMNVEV (reference sequence).

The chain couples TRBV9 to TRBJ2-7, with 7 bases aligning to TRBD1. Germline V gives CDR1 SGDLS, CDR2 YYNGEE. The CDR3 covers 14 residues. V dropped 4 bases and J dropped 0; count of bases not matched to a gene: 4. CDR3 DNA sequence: TGTGCCAGCAGCCCTTACAGGGGCTCCTACGAGCAGTACTTC. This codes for CASSPYRGSYEQYF.

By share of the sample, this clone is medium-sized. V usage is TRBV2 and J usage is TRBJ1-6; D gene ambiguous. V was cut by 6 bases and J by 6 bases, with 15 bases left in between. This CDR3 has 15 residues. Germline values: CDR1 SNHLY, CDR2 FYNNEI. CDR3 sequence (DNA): TGTGCCAGCAGGGAATTTCTCTCGGGTAATTCACCCCTCCACTTT. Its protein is CASREFLSGNSPLHF.

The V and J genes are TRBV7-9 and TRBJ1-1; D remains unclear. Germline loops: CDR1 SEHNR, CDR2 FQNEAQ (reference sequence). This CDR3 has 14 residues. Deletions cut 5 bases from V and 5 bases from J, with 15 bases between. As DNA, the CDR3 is TGTGCCAGCAGCCCTACATCGGGAGGGACTGAAGCTTTCTTT. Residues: CASSPTSGGTEAFF. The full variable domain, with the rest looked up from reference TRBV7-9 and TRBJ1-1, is DTGVSQNPRHKITKRGQNVTFRCDPISEHNRLYWYRQTLGQGPEFLTYFQNEAQLEKSRLLSDRFSAERPKGSFSTLEIQRTEQGDSAMYLCASSPTSGGTEAFFGQGTRLTVV.

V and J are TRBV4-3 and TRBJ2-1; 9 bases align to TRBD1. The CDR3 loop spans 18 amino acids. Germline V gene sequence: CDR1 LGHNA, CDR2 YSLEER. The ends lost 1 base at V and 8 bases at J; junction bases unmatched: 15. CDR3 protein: CASSQGRVGTGHEDEQFF. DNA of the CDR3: TGCGCCAGCAGCCAAGGCCGGGTTGGGACAGGGCATGAGGATGAGCAGTTCTTC.

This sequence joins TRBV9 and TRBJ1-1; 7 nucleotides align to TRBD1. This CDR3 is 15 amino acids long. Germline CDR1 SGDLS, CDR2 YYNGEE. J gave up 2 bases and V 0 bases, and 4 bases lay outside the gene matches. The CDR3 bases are TGTGCCAGCAGCGTAGCGGGGACAGCCAACACTGAAGCTTTCTTT. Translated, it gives CASSVAGTANTEAFF.

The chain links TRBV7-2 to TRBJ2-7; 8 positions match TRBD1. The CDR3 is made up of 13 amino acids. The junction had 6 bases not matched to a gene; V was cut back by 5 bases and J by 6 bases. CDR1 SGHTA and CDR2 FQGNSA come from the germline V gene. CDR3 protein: CASSIADRGEQYF. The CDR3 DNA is TGTGCCAGCAGCATCGCTGACAGGGGCGAGCAGTACTTC.

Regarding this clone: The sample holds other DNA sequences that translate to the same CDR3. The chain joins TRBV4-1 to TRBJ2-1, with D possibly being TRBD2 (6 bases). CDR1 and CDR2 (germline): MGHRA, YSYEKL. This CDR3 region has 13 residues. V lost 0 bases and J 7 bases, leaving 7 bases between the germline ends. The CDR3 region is CASSQERGNEQFF. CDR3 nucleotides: TGCGCCAGCAGCCAAGAACGGGGGAATGAGCAGTTCTTC.

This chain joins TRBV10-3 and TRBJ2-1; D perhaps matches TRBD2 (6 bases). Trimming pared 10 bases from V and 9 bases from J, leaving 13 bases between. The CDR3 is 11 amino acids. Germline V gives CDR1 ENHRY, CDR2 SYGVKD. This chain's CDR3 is CATITGGEQFF. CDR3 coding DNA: TGTGCCACCATAACCGGGGGTGAGCAGTTCTTC.

The CDR3 sequence: CASSRWTGVRGTEAFF. The CDR3, as DNA: TGTGCCAGCAGCAGATGGACAGGGGTTCGGGGCACTGAAGCTTTCTTT. The chain joins TRBV11-2 to TRBJ1-1; TRBD1 matches at 9 bases. The CDR3 contains 16 residues. Trimming took 5 bases from V and 4 from J; bases not matched to a gene: 11. The germline V gene encodes CDR1 SGHAT and CDR2 FQNNGV.

CDR3 sequence: CASSFPLAGGVGELFF. The DNA for the CDR3 is TGTGCCAGCAGCTTCCCACTAGCGGGAGGAGTCGGGGAGCTGTTTTTT. The chain is built from TRBV7-2 and TRBJ2-2; 12 nucleotides line up with TRBD2. The ends lost 3 bases at V and 7 bases at J; junction bases unmatched: 6. Germline-derived CDR1 and CDR2 are SGHTA and FQGNSA. The CDR3 sequence is 16 residues long. The full variable domain, with the rest looked up from reference TRBV7-2 and TRBJ2-2, is GAGVSQSPSNKVTEKGKDVELRCDPISGHTALYWYRQSLGQGLEFLIYFQGNSAPDKSGLPSDRFSAERTGGSVSTLTIQRTQQEDSAVYLCASSFPLAGGVGELFFGEGSRLTVL.

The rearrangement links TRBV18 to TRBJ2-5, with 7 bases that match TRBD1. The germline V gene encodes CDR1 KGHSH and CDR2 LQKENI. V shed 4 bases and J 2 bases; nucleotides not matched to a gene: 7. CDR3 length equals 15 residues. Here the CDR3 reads CASSLFWGQQETQYF. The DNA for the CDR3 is TGTGCCAGCTCACTCTTCTGGGGACAGCAAGAGACCCAGTACTTC.

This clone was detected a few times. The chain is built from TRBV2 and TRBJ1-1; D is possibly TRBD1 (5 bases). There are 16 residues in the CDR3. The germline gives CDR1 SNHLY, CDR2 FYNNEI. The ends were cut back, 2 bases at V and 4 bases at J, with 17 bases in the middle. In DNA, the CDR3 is TGTGCCAGCAGTGAATACCAGGGCTTCGGAGGCACTGAAGCTTTCTTT. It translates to CASSEYQGFGGTEAFF. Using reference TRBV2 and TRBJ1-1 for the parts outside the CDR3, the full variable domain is EPEVTQTPSHQVTQMGQEVILRCVPISNHLYFYWYRQILGQKVEFLVSFYNNEISEKSEIFDDQFSVERPDGSNFTLKIRSTKLEDSAMYFCASSEYQGFGGTEAFFGQGTRLTVV.

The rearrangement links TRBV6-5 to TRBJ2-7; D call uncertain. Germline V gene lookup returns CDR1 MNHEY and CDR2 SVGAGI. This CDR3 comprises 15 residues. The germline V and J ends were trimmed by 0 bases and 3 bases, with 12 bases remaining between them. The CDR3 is CASSYSWVEVYEQYF. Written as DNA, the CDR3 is TGTGCCAGCAGTTACTCGTGGGTCGAAGTCTACGAGCAGTACTTC.

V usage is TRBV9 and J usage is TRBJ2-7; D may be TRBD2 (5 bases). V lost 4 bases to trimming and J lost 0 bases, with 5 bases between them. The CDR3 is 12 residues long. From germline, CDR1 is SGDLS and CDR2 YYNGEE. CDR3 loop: CASSRDSYEQYF. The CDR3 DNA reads TGTGCCAGCAGCCGGGACTCCTACGAGCAGTACTTC. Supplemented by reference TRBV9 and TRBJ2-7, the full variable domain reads DSGVTQTPKHLITATGQRVTLRCSPRSGDLSVYWYQQSLDQGLQFLIQYYNGEERAKGNILERFSAQQFPDLHSELNLSSLELGDSALYFCASSRDSYEQYFGPGTRLTVT.

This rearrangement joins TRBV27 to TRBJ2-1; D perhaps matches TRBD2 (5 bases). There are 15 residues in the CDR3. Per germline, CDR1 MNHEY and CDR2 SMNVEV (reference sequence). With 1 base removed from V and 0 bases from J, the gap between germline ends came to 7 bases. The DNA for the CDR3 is TGTGCCAGCAGTTTATTAGCGAGCTCCTACAATGAGCAGTTCTTC. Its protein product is CASSLLASSYNEQFF.

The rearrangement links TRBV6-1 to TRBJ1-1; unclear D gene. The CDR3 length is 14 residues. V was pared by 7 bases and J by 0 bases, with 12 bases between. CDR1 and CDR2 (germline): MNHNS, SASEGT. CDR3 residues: CASIYTEVNTEAFF. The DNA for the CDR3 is TGTGCCAGCATCTACACCGAAGTGAACACTGAAGCTTTCTTT.

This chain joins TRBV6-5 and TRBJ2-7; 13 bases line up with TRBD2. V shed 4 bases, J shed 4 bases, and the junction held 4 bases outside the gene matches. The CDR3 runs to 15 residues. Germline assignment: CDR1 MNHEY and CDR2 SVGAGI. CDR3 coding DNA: TGTGCCAGCAGTTTCGGGACTAGCGGGATTTACGAGCAGTACTTC. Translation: CASSFGTSGIYEQYF.

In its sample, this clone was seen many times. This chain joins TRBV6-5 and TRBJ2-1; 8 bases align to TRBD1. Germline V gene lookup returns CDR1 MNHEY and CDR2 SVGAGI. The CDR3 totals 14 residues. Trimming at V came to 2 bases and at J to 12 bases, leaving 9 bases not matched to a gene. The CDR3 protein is CASSYGQGAGRQFF. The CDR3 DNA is TGTGCCAGCAGTTACGGGCAGGGGGCAGGTAGGCAGTTCTTC.

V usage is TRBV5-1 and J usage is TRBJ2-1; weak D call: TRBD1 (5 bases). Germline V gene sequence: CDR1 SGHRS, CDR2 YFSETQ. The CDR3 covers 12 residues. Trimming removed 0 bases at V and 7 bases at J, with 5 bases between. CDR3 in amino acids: CASSLAGNEQFF. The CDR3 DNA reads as TGCGCCAGCAGCTTGGCAGGGAATGAGCAGTTCTTC.

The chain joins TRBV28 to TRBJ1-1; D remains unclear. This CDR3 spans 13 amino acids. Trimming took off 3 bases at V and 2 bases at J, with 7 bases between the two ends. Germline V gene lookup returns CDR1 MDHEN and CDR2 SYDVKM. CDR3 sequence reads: CASSFSLNTEAFF. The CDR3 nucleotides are TGTGCCAGCAGTTTTTCTCTTAACACTGAAGCTTTCTTT.

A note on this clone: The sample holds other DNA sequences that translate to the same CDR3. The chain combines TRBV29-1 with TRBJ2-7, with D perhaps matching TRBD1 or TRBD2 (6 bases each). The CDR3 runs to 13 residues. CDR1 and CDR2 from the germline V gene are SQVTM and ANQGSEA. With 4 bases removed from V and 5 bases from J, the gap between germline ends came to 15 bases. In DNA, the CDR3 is TGCAGCGTTGGGTCAGGGGAGGACCACGAGCAGTACTTC. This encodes CSVGSGEDHEQYF.

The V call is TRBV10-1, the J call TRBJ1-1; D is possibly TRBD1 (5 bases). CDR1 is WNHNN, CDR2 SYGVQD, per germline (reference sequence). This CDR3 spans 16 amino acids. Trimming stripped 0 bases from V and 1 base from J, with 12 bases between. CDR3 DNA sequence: TGCGCCAGCAGTGAGTCCGAGGGACCGGCGAACACTGAAGCTTTCTTT. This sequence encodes CASSESEGPANTEAFF.

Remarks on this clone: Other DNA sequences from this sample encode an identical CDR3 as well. CDR3 nucleotides: TGTGCCAGCAGTTTGACTGGAACTAACTATGGCTACACCTTC. This encodes CASSLTGTNYGYTF. This sequence joins TRBV28 and TRBJ1-2; D is unresolved. The CDR3 extends over 14 amino acids. Per the germline V gene, CDR1 is MDHEN and CDR2 is SYDVKM. The V gene lost 3 bases and the J gene lost 0 bases, with 8 bases spanning the gap.

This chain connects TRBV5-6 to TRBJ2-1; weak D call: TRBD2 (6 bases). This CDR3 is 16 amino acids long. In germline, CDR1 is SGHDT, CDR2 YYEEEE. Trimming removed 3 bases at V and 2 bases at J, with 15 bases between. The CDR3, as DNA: TGTGCCAGCAGCTGGCTCCGGGACTCAACCTACAATGAGCAGTTCTTC. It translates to CASSWLRDSTYNEQFF.

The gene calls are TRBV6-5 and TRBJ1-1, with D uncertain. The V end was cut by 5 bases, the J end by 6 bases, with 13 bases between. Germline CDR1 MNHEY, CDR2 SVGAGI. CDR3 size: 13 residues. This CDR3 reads CASSGGEKSEAFF. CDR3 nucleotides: TGTGCCAGCAGTGGCGGGGAAAAATCTGAAGCTTTCTTT.